A selection of T cell receptor beta chains follows, all from one sample in a study of blood T cell repertoires in COVID-19. Produced via immunoSEQ multiplex PCR; TCRdb's table is partial and in-frame only. The top ten hold 2.5% to 3% of the sample, which has approximately 350,000 clones, around 82% seen once. Sequencing used peripheral blood. The receptor set was obtained from a man aged 25-40 years with active or convalescent COVID-19. The CDR3 runs from the conserved cysteine through the conserved F or W. D genes are given only for firm matches. A clone size is listed for some rows: how often the clone was seen (once, few, many), or a class if it is expanded.

j_call | v_call | clone_size | d_call | cdr3_nt | cdr3_aa
TRBJ2-7 | TRBV30 | . | TRBD2 | TGTGCCTGGACCGTCCCCGGGAGGGCCTCCGAGCAGTACTTC | CAWTVPGRASEQYF
TRBJ1-2 | TRBV7-2 | . | . | TGTGCCAGCAGCTTGAGGGCCAGGAGAGGAGTCGAGAACTATGGCTACACCTTC | CASSLRARRGVENYGYTF
TRBJ2-2 | TRBV27 | . | . | TGTGCCAGCACCCCCTCCCCCCTGATACACCTTTACACCGGGGAGCTGTTTTTT | CASTPSPLIHLYTGELFF
TRBJ2-5 | TRBV11-3 | . | TRBD1 | TGTGCCAGCAGCTTAGGGGGGACAGAAGAGACCCAGTACTTC | CASSLGGTEETQYF
TRBJ1-5 | TRBV6-2/TRBV6-3 | . | . | TGTGCCAGCAGTTACCGCGGGCAGGGCAATCAGCCCCAGCATTTT | CASSYRGQGNQPQHF
TRBJ2-2 | TRBV5-4 | . | . | TGTGCCAGCAGCTTGGACAGCCAAAACACCGGGGAGCTGTTTTTT | CASSLDSQNTGELFF
TRBJ1-2 | TRBV5-1 | . | . | TGCGCCAGCAGCCCTCTAGGACAGCCGTCAGGCTATGGCTACACCTTC | CASSPLGQPSGYGYTF
TRBJ1-2 | TRBV9 | . | TRBD1 | TGTGCCAGCAGCGTTGGGACAGGGAACTATGGCTACACCTTC | CASSVGTGNYGYTF
TRBJ2-3 | TRBV7-2 | . | TRBD2 | TGTGCCAGCAGCTTATATGCGGGGGGGCAAGATACGCAGTATTTT | CASSLYAGGQDTQYF
TRBJ2-2 | TRBV11-2 | . | . | TGTGCCAGCTCGGTCGGAGATATGGCGACCGGGGAGCTGTTTTTT | CASSVGDMATGELFF
TRBJ2-7 | TRBV27 | . | TRBD2 | TGTGCCAGCAGCGGGGGGGGTATGGTCGGAGGCGAGCAGTACTTC | CASSGGGMVGGEQYF
TRBJ2-7 | TRBV6-1 | . | TRBD2 | TGTGCCAGCAGTGAGACTAGCGGGAGGACCCCTGGGTCCTACGAGCAGTACTTC | CASSETSGRTPGSYEQYF
TRBJ2-2 | TRBV18 | . | . | TGTGCCAGCTCACCTCCTTCGGGTACGAACACCGGGGAGCTGTTTTTT | CASSPPSGTNTGELFF
TRBJ2-1 | TRBV5-5 | . | . | TGTGCCAGCAGCTTGGTGAGAGGGAGTACGCGGAACAATGAGCAGTTCTTC | CASSLVRGSTRNNEQFF
TRBJ2-3 | TRBV13 | . | TRBD1 | TGTGCCAGCAGCTCTCGGACAGGGGAAACAGATACGCAGTATTTT | CASSSRTGETDTQYF
TRBJ1-4 | TRBV5-1 | . | . | TGCGCCAGCAGCCGAGGGGGAGCAACTAATGAAAAACTGTTTTTT | CASSRGGATNEKLFF
TRBJ2-7 | TRBV25-1 | . | TRBD1 | TGTGCCAGCAGCCCTGGGACAGCAAGCTCCTACGAGCAGTACTTC | CASSPGTASSYEQYF
TRBJ1-1 | TRBV30 | . | . | TGTGCCTGGAGACAGGGATTTACTGAAGCTTTCTTT | CAWRQGFTEAFF
TRBJ2-7 | TRBV5-1 | . | TRBD2 | TGCGCCAGCAGCCCCACGGGAGGGCCGTACGAGCAGTACTTC | CASSPTGGPYEQYF
TRBJ2-2 | TRBV28 | . | TRBD2 | TGTGCCAGCAGTTTAAGGCTACACCTAGCGGGAGTAACCGGGGAGCTGTTTTTT | CASSLRLHLAGVTGELFF
TRBJ2-7 | TRBV7-8 | . | TRBD1 | TGTGCCAGCAGCTCTACTTTGTTCGACAGGGGGCTAGCCGAGCAGTACTTC | CASSSTLFDRGLAEQYF
TRBJ2-3 | TRBV2 | . | TRBD2 | TGTGCCAGCAGTGAATTTGCGGGGGGGCCAGATACGCAGTATTTT | CASSEFAGGPDTQYF
TRBJ1-1 | TRBV5-1 | few | TRBD1 | TGCGCCAGCAGCTTGGGACCCCAGGGGGACACTGAAGCTTTCTTT | CASSLGPQGDTEAFF
TRBJ1-2 | TRBV6-5 | . | . | TGTGCCAGTAGCGGGGGGAGGGCCCACTATGGCTACACCTTC | CASSGGRAHYGYTF
TRBJ1-1 | TRBV5-4 | . | TRBD1 | TGTGCCAGCAGCTTAGGGACAGGGGGTGTGAACACTGAAGCTTTCTTT | CASSLGTGGVNTEAFF
TRBJ2-1 | TRBV9 | . | TRBD2 | TGTGCCAGCAGCGTAGTGACTAGCGGGAACAATGAGCAGTTCTTC | CASSVVTSGNNEQFF
TRBJ2-3 | TRBV5-1 | once | TRBD2 | TGCGCCAGCAGCGTCGGACTAGCCCGGAGCACAGATACGCAGTATTTT | CASSVGLARSTDTQYF
TRBJ2-2 | TRBV6-6 | once | . | TGTGCCAGCAAAGGGGCCGGGGAGCTGTTTTTT | CASKGAGELFF
TRBJ2-1 | TRBV12-3/TRBV12-4 | . | TRBD1 | TGTGCCAGCAGTCGGGACAGCTACAATGAGCAGTTCTTC | CASSRDSYNEQFF
TRBJ2-2 | TRBV10-1 | . | TRBD1 | TGCGCCAGCAGTGAGCCATGGACAGGGAACACCGGGGAGCTGTTTTTT | CASSEPWTGNTGELFF
TRBJ2-7 | TRBV5-3 | . | . | TGTGCCACCACCACCGCGGGGTCCTACGAGCAGTACTTC | CATTTAGSYEQYF
TRBJ2-7 | TRBV27 | . | TRBD2 | TGTGCCAGCAGTTCCAGCCTTAGCGGGAGTAGGTACGAGCAGTACTTC | CASSSSLSGSRYEQYF
TRBJ2-3 | TRBV7-3 | . | TRBD1 | TGTGCCAGCAGCTTAAACCCCGGACAGGGGACAGATACGCAGTATTTT | CASSLNPGQGTDTQYF
TRBJ2-2 | TRBV7-9 | . | TRBD2 | TGTGCCAGCAGCCTCCTAGCGGGAGCCGGGGAGCTGTTTTTT | CASSLLAGAGELFF
TRBJ2-5 | TRBV6-1 | once | . | TGTGCCAGCAGTGGAGAGGGGGTTGGGACACTCACCGAGGGTGGAGAGACCCAGTACTTC | CASSGEGVGTLTEGGETQYF
TRBJ1-2 | TRBV6-6 | . | . | TGTGCCAGCAGTTACGGTGGGGCGGAGTTCTATGGCTACACCTTC | CASSYGGAEFYGYTF
TRBJ1-2 | TRBV24-1 | . | . | TGTGCCACCAGTGACTTTAATGGCTACACCTTC | CATSDFNGYTF
TRBJ2-5 | TRBV19 | . | TRBD2 | TGTGCCAGTAGTCCCCCGGCTAGCGGGGTTCGTAAGACCCAGTACTTC | CASSPPASGVRKTQYF
TRBJ2-1 | TRBV5-1 | . | TRBD2 | TGCGCCAGCAGTCCGAGACTAGCGGGAGATGAGCAGTTCTTC | CASSPRLAGDEQFF
TRBJ1-6 | TRBV10-3 | . | TRBD1 | TGTGCCATCAGTGAAGAGGGACAGTACAGTCCCTATAATTCACCCCTCCACTTT | CAISEEGQYSPYNSPLHF
TRBJ1-2 | TRBV6-5 | . | TRBD1 | TGTGCCAGCAGTTCGTCAGGGGGCCACTACTATGGCTACACCTTC | CASSSSGGHYYGYTF
TRBJ1-5 | TRBV6-6 | . | . | TGTGCCACCACCCTGGCCCCTAATCAGCCCCAGCATTTT | CATTLAPNQPQHF
TRBJ1-3 | TRBV7-9 | . | . | TGTGCCAGCAGCTTAGATCAGGGAACTGGAAACACCATATATTTT | CASSLDQGTGNTIYF
TRBJ2-3 | TRBV9 | . | . | TGTGCCAGCAGCGCGGGGGGCCCAGGGACAGATACGCAGTATTTT | CASSAGGPGTDTQYF
TRBJ2-1 | TRBV19 | . | . | TGTGCCAGTAGTATACCGCCTAGGGGAGAGCAGTTCTTC | CASSIPPRGEQFF
TRBJ2-7 | TRBV27 | . | TRBD2 | TGTGCCAGCAGCTCTAGCGGGAGCCACGAGCAGTACTTC | CASSSSGSHEQYF